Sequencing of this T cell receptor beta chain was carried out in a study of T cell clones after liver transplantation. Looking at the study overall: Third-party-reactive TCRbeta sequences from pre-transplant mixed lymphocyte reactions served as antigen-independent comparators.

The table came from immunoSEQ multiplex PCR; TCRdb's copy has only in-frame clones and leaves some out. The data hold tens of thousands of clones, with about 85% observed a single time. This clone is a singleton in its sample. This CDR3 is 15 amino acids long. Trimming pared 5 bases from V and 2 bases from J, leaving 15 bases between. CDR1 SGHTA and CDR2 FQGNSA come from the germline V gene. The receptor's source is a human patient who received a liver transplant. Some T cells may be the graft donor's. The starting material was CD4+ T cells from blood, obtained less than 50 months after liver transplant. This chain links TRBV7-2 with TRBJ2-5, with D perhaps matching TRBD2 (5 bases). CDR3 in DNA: TGTGCCAGCAGCCCCAAGCGGAGACTTCAAGAGACCCAGTACTTC. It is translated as CASSPKRRLQETQYF.